This entry describes one TCR beta chain. The CDR3 is 16 amino acids. V lost 6 bases, J lost 7 bases, and 12 bases stayed unmatched. Germline V CDR1 and CDR2: SNHLY, FYNNEI. The data stem from a study of blood T cell repertoires in COVID-19. Study at large: Samples of COVID-19 (acute and convalescent) were obtained from the United States, Italy and Spain. Nucleic acid was either cDNA or gDNA, and it came from T cells, B-cell-depleted T cells, or PBMCs.

In terms of age and location, participants ranged from about 18 to 89 years and lived in about 25 US areas. In assigning cohorts, the study relied on participant-reported clinical history. TCRdb keeps only in-frame clones here, not all; method: immunoSEQ multiplex PCR. This table has about 200,000 clones, 75% to 90% appearing once. The sequence derives from a woman in her thirties or forties with acute COVID-19. This sequence joins TRBV2 and TRBJ2-2; 9 bases line up with TRBD1. Sequenced: PBMCs or T cells enriched from blood (not recorded which). In DNA, the CDR3 is TGTGCCAGCAGCCACCGGGACAGGGTATCGGGCGGGGAGCTGTTTTTT. This encodes CASSHRDRVSGGELFF.